Listed below are T cell receptor beta chains from one sample, sequenced in a study of early T cells in non-severe SARS-CoV-2 infection. TCRdb passed the 5' RACE reads through MiXCR, listing each CDR3 protein once. The profile shows approximately 77,000 distinct CDR3 sequences, around 12% of them singletons. The sequenced sample was whole blood, obtained at baseline. These receptor sequences come from an adult who was a healthcare worker with PCR-confirmed SARS-CoV-2 infection or an uninfected control (not recorded which). The donor label of this sample is uncertain. Each CDR3 is given with its conserved first and last residue. D genes are given only for firm matches. Size values are once, few and many counts, or a class for expanded clones, and some rows have none.

length,D,V,size,J,CDR3,DNA
12,.,TRBV11-2,few,TRBJ2-5,CASSPEGQTQYF,TGTGCCAGCAGCCCAGAGGGTCAGACCCAGTACTTC
14,TRBD1,TRBV5-4,.,TRBJ1-1,CASSLVRGQGEAFF,TGTGCCAGCAGCTTGGTAAGGGGGCAGGGTGAAGCTTTCTTT
14,.,TRBV7-9,many,TRBJ2-1,CASSLVPPGNEQFF,TGTGCCAGCAGCTTAGTCCCTCCGGGCAATGAGCAGTTCTTC
15,TRBD2,TRBV4-1,.,TRBJ2-1,CASSQGGLATSEQFF,TGCGCCAGCAGCCAAGGGGGACTAGCGACGAGTGAGCAGTTCTTC
15,.,TRBV19,.,TRBJ2-1,CASSISGGPYNEQFF,TGTGCCAGTAGTATAAGCGGAGGGCCCTACAATGAGCAGTTCTTC
14,.,TRBV20-1,few,TRBJ1-2,CSARDGQTSYGYTF,TGCAGTGCTAGAGATGGGCAAACGAGCTATGGCTACACCTTC
14,.,TRBV7-3,few,TRBJ1-6,CASSLQGYNSPLHF,TGTGCCAGCAGCTTACAGGGGTATAATTCACCCCTCCACTTT
12,.,TRBV6-5,.,TRBJ1-5,CASRGPNQPQHF,TGTGCCAGCAGAGGACCCAATCAGCCCCAGCATTTT
13,.,TRBV3-1,.,TRBJ1-2,CASSHGPGLGYTF,TGTGCCAGCAGCCACGGACCGGGATTAGGCTACACCTTC
18,TRBD1,TRBV11-2,few,TRBJ2-1,CASSSGQGALFVGNEQFF,TGTGCCAGCAGCTCAGGACAGGGGGCTTTGTTCGTGGGCAATGAGCAGTTCTTC
15,.,TRBV10-3,many,TRBJ2-1,CAISVGEDYYNEQFF,TGTGCCATCAGTGTTGGAGAAGACTACTACAATGAGCAGTTCTTC
13,.,TRBV11-3,.,TRBJ2-7,CASSYPGPYEQYF,TGTGCCAGCAGCTACCCGGGACCCTACGAGCAGTACTTC
11,.,TRBV30,few,TRBJ2-7,CAWSNNYEQYF,TGTGCCTGGAGTAACAACTACGAGCAGTACTTC
12,TRBD1,TRBV6-4,.,TRBJ1-1,CASRDRYGEAFF,TGTGCCAGCAGGGACAGGTACGGTGAAGCTTTCTTT
14,.,TRBV4-2,.,TRBJ1-1,CASSLRGMNTEAFF,TGTGCCAGCAGCCTCAGGGGAATGAACACTGAAGCTTTCTTT
16,TRBD2,TRBV20-1,.,TRBJ2-2,CSARTGTSWGTGELFF,TGCAGTGCTCGAACCGGGACTAGCTGGGGCACCGGGGAGCTGTTTTTT
14,.,TRBV12-3/TRBV12-4,many,TRBJ2-2,CASSLVGYTGELFF,TGTGCCAGCAGTTTAGTAGGGTACACCGGGGAGCTGTTTTTT
16,.,TRBV7-2,.,TRBJ2-1,CASSLARDGSHNEQFF,TGTGCCAGCAGCTTAGCTCGGGACGGAAGCCACAATGAGCAGTTCTTC
12,TRBD2,TRBV20-1,.,TRBJ2-5,CSASRTSGTQYF,TGCAGTGCTAGCAGGACTAGCGGGACCCAGTACTTC
15,.,TRBV13,few,TRBJ1-1,CASSSLGGRNTEAFF,TGTGCCAGCAGCTCCCTTGGGGGGAGGAACACTGAAGCTTTCTTT
18,.,TRBV7-6,.,TRBJ2-7,CASSLVSYASTGPYEQYF,TGTGCCAGCAGCTTAGTAAGTTATGCGTCCACCGGGCCCTACGAGCAGTACTTC
15,.,TRBV10-3,many,TRBJ2-2,CAIRVREANTGELFF,TGTGCCATCAGGGTGCGGGAAGCGAACACCGGGGAGCTGTTTTTT
15,TRBD2,TRBV7-6,many,TRBJ2-1,CASSWGLAGNNEQFF,TGTGCCAGCAGCTGGGGACTAGCGGGAAACAATGAGCAGTTCTTC
12,.,TRBV7-2,many,TRBJ2-3,CASVNRADTQYF,TGTGCCAGCGTCAATCGGGCTGATACGCAGTATTTT
13,TRBD2,TRBV29-1,.,TRBJ2-5,CSVRLADQETQYF,TGCAGCGTTCGACTAGCGGATCAAGAGACCCAGTACTTC